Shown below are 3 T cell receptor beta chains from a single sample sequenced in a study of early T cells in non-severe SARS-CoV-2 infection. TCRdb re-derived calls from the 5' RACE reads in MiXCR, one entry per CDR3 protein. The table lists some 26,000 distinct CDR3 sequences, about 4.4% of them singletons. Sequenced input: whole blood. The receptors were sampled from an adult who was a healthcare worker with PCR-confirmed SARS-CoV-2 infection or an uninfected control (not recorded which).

CDR3 residues: CASSQSQALGNIQYF. The DNA for the CDR3 is TGCGCCAGCAGCCAAAGTCAGGCCCTGGGAAACATTCAGTACTTC. The chain recombines TRBV4-1 with TRBJ2-4; D ambiguous. This CDR3 is 15 amino acids long. V was trimmed by 2 bases and J by 6 bases, leaving 14 bases between them. Germline V gene lookup returns CDR1 MGHRA and CDR2 YSYEKL.

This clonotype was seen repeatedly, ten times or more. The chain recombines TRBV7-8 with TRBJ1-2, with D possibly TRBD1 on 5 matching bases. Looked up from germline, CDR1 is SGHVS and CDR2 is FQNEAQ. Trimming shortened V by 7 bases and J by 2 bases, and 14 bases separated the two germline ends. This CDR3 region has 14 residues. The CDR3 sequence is CASTPWGINYGYTF. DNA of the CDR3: TGTGCCAGCACCCCCTGGGGGATCAACTATGGCTACACCTTC.

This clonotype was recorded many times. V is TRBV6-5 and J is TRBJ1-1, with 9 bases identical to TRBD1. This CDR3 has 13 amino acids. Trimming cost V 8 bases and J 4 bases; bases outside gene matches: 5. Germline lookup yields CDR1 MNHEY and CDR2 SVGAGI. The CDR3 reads CASRQQGATEAFF. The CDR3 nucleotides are TGTGCCAGCCGACAACAGGGGGCCACTGAAGCTTTCTTT.